This T cell receptor (beta chain) appears in the sequencing data of a study of neurological immune-mediated disorders. Study-wide results and limits: Falling below healthy controls, multiple sclerosis showed the least TCR clonal expansion, while HTLV-1-associated myelopathy showed the most.

It was by 5'RACE with 10-nucleotide random UMIs that the cDNA was made. The output of every sequencing run exceeded 170 million TCR-beta sequences, derived from 15-18 subjects. TCRdb used MiXCR to reprocess the 5' RACE reads, holding one entry per CDR3 protein. The sample comprises 25,000 to 35,000 distinct CDR3 sequences, roughly 15% of which are singletons, and 25% to 35% rests with the top ten. From 2 million PBMCs stored at -80 C, the unsorted libraries were generated. Trimming removed 5 bases at V and 11 bases at J, with 19 bases between. In germline, CDR1 is SGHDN, CDR2 FVKESK. CDR3 size: 14 residues. This clonotype has at least ten counts. Antigen specificity is unknown.

This sequence joins TRBV14 and TRBJ2-1; TRBD2 is a possible D gene (6 bases). The receptor was derived from a man in his 70s in good health. Sequencing was carried out using PBMCs. Here the CDR3 reads CASSSAGRHGQQFF. The CDR3 DNA is TGTGCCAGCAGCTCCGCGGGACGGCATGGTCAGCAGTTCTTC.